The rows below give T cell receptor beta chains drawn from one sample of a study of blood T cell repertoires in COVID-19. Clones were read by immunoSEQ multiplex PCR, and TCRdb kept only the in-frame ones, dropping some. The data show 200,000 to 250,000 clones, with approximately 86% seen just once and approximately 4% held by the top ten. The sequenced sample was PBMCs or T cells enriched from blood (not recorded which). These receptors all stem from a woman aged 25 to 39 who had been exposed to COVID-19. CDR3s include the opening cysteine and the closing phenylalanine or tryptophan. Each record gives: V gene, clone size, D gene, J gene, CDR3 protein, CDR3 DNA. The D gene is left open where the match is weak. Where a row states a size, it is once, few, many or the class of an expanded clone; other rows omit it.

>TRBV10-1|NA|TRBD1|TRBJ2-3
CASSEDRGGTDTQYF
TGCGCCAGCAGTGAGGACAGGGGGGGCACAGATACGCAGTATTTT
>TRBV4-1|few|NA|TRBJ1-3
CASSPQPGAGNTIYF
TGCGCCAGCAGCCCCCAACCAGGGGCTGGAAACACCATATATTTT
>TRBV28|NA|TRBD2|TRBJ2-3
CASTTLGGRTTDTQYF
TGTGCCAGCACCACGCTGGGGGGGAGAACCACAGATACGCAGTATTTT
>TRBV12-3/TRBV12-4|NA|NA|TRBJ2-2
CASRTVLTGELFF
TGTGCCAGCCGTACTGTCTTGACCGGGGAGCTGTTTTTT
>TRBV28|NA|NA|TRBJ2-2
CASSLDYRRGGELFF
TGTGCCAGCAGTCTGGACTACCGGAGGGGCGGGGAGCTGTTTTTT
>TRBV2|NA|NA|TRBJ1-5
CASSRQGSSGNQPQHF
TGTGCCAGCAGCCGGCAGGGGAGCTCGGGCAATCAGCCCCAGCATTTT
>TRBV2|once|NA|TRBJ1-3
CASSVQGLSGNTIYF
TGTGCCAGCAGTGTTCAGGGATTGTCTGGAAACACCATATATTTT
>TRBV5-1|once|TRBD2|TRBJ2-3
CARSQAGGVTDTQYF
TGCGCCCGCAGCCAAGCGGGGGGGGTCACAGATACGCAGTATTTT
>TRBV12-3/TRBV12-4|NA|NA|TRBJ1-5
CASSFGSNQPQHF
TGTGCCAGCAGTTTCGGTAGCAATCAGCCCCAGCATTTT
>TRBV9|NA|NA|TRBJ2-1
CASQSYNEQFF
TGTGCCAGCCAATCCTACAATGAGCAGTTCTTC
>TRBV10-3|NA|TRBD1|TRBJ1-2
CAIGQGYGYTF
TGTGCCATCGGACAGGGGTATGGCTACACCTTC
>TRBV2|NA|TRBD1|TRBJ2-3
CASSQTTGTGATDTQYF
TGTGCCAGCAGTCAAACTACCGGGACAGGGGCTACAGATACGCAGTATTTT
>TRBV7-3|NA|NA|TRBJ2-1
CASSLTVGVDEQFF
TGTGCCAGCAGCTTAACTGTGGGAGTCGATGAGCAGTTCTTC
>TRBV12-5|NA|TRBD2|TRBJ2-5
CASGASGIVETQYF
TGTGCTAGTGGTGCTAGCGGGATTGTTGAGACCCAGTACTTC
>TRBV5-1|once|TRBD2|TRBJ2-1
CASSSLLASTYNEQFF
TGCGCCAGCAGCTCCTTACTAGCGTCTACCTACAATGAGCAGTTCTTC
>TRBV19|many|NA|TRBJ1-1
CASSINGQNTEAFF
TGTGCCAGTAGTATTAATGGACAGAACACTGAAGCTTTCTTT
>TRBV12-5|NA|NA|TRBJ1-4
CASGLDRTATNEKLFF
TGTGCTAGTGGTTTGGACCGAACTGCAACTAATGAAAAACTGTTTTTT
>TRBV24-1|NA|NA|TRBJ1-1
CATMEGSNTEAFF
TGTGCCACCATGGAGGGTTCGAACACTGAAGCTTTCTTT
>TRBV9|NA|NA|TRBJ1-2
CASSAAGRPYGYTF
TGTGCCAGCAGCGCCGCGGGACGCCCTTATGGCTACACCTTC
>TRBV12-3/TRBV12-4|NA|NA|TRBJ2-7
CASKTGDYEQYF
TGTGCCAGTAAGACAGGAGACTACGAGCAGTACTTC
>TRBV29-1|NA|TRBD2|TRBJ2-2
CSAEDSGGPGTGELFF
TGCAGCGCCGAGGATAGCGGGGGGCCGGGGACCGGGGAGCTGTTTTTT
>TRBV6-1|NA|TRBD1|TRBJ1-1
CASSEFDRVAEAFF
TGTGCCAGCAGTGAATTTGACAGGGTTGCTGAAGCTTTCTTT
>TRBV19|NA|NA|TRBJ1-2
CASSIPGRDGYTF
TGTGCCAGTAGTATCCCCGGGCGGGATGGCTACACCTTC
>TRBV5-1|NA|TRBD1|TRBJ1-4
CASSLGQGYEKLFF
TGCGCCAGCAGCTTGGGACAGGGGTATGAAAAACTGTTTTTT